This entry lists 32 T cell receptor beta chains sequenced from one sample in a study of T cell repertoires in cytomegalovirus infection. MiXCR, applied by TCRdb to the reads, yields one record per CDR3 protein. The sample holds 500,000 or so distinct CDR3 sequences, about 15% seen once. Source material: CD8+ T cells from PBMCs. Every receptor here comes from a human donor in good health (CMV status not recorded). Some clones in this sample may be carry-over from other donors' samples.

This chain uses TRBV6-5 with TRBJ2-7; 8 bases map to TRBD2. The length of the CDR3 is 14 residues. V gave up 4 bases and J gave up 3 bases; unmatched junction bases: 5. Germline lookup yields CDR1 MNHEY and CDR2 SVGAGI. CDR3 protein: CASSSRGADYEQYF. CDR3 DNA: TGTGCCAGCAGTTCGCGGGGGGCCGACTACGAGCAGTACTTC.

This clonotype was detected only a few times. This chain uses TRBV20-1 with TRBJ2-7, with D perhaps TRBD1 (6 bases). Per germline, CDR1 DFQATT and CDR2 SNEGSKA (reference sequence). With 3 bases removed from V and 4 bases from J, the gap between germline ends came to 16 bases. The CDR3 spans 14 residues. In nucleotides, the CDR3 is TGCAGTGCTAGGGGACAACCCGGCGGGTACGAGCAGTACTTC. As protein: CSARGQPGGYEQYF.

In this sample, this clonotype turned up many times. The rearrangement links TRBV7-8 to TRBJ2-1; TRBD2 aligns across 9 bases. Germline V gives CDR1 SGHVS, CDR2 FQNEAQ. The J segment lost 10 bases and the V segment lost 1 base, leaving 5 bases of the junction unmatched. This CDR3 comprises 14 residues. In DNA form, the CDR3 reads TGTGCCAGCAGCTTAGAGGGGGCGGGAGGGGAGCAGTTCTTC. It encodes CASSLEGAGGEQFF.

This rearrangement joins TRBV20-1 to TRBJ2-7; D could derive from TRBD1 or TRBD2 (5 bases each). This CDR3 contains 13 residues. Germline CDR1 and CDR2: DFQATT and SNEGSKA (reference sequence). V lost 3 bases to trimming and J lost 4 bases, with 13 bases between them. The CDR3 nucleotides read TGCAGTGCTAGCCCGGGACGGCTTTACGAGCAGTACTTC. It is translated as CSASPGRLYEQYF.

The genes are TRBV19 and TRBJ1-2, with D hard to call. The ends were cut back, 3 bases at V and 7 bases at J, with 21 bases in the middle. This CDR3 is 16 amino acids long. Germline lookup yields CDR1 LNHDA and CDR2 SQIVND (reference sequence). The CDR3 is CASSIPRGEGTPGYTF. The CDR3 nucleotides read TGTGCCAGTAGTATCCCTCGGGGAGAGGGAACTCCTGGCTACACCTTC.

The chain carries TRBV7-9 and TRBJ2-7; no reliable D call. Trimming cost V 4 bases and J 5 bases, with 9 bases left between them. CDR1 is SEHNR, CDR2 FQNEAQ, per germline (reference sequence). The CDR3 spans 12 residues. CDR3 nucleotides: TGTGCCAGCAGCTACAGAACGGACGAGCAGTACTTC. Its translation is CASSYRTDEQYF. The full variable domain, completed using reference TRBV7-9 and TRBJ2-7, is DTGVSQNPRHKITKRGQNVTFRCDPISEHNRLYWYRQTLGQGPEFLTYFQNEAQLEKSRLLSDRFSAERPKGSFSTLEIQRTEQGDSAMYLCASSYRTDEQYFGPGTRLTVT.

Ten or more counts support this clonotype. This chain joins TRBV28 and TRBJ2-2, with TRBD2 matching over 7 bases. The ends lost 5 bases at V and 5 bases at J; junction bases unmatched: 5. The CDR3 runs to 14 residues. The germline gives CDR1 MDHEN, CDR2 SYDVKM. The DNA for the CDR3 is TGTGCCAGCAGTGGCATTAGCGGGACCGGGGAGCTGTTTTTT. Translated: CASSGISGTGELFF.

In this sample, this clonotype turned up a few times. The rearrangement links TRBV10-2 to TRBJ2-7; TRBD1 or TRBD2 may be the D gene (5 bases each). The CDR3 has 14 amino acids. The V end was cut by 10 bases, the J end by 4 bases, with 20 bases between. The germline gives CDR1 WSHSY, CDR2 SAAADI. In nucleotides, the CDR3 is TGCGCCACCAACGGGGCGGCCCTACATTACGAGCAGTACTTC. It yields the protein CATNGAALHYEQYF.

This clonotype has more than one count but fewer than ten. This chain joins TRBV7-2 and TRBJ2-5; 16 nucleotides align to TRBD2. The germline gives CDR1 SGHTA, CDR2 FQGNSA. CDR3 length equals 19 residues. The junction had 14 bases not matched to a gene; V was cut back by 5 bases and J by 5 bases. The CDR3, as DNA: TGTGCCAGCAGCCTAAGAAGAGGGACTAGCGGGGGGGCCTTGGAGACCCAGTACTTC. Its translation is CASSLRRGTSGGALETQYF.

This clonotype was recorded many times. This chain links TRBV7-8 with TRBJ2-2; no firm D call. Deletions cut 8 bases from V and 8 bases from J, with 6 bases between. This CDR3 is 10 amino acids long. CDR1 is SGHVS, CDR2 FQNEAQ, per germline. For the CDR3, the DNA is TGTGCCAGCGTCTCAGGGGAGCTGTTTTTT. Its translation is CASVSGELFF.

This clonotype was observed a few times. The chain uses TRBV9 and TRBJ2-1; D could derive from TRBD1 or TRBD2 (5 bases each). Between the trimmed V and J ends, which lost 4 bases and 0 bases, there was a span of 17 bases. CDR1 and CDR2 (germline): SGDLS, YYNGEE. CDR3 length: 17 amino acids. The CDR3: CASSPQGAGGSYNEQFF. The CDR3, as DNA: TGTGCCAGCAGCCCCCAGGGAGCTGGGGGCTCCTACAATGAGCAGTTCTTC.

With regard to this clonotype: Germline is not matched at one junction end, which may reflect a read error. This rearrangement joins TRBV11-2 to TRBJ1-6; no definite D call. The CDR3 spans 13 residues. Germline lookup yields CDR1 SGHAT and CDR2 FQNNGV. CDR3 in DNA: TGTGCCAGCAGCTTAGATCGGAAACGACCCCTCCAGTTT. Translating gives CASSLDRKRPLQF. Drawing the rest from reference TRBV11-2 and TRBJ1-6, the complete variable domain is EAGVAQSPRYKIIEKRQSVAFWCNPISGHATLYWYQQILGQGPKLLIQFQNNGVVDDSQLPKDRFSAERLKGVDSTLKIQPAKLEDSAVYLCASSLDRKRPLQFGNGTRLTVT.

The CDR3 DNA sequence: TGTGCCAGCGGGGGAGGGGAGAGCATCAATCAGCCCCAGCATTTT. Its translation: CASGGGESINQPQHF. V and J are TRBV6-1 and TRBJ1-5; the D gene is possibly TRBD1 (5 bases). The CDR3 sequence is 15 residues long. Trimming left V 8 bases short and J 3 bases short, with 17 bases between. The V gene's germline CDR1 is MNHNS and CDR2 SASEGT.

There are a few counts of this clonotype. CDR3 nucleotides: TGCAGTGCTAGGAGGCGATCTGTTGCAACTAATGAAAAACTGTTTTTT. Amino acid sequence: CSARRRSVATNEKLFF. V gene TRBV20-1 combines with J gene TRBJ1-4; no definite D call. Germline assignment: CDR1 DFQATT and CDR2 SNEGSKA (reference sequence). The CDR3 totals 16 residues. V dropped 3 bases and J dropped 0 bases, with 14 bases sitting between them.

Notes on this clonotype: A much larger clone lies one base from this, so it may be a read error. CDR3 DNA sequence: TGTGCCAGCAGCTTAACCAACACCGCGGAGCTGTTTTTT. As protein: CASSLTNTAELFF. The chain joins TRBV7-3 to TRBJ2-2, with no clear D. The CDR3 contains 13 residues. Germline CDR1 SGHTA, CDR2 FQGTGA. The whole variable domain, remainder taken from reference TRBV7-3 and TRBJ2-2, is GAGVSQTPSNKVTEKGKYVELRCDPISGHTALYWYRQSLGQGPEFLIYFQGTGAADDSGLPNDRFFAVRPEGSVSTLKIQRTERGDSAVYLCASSLTNTAELFFGEGSRLTVL.

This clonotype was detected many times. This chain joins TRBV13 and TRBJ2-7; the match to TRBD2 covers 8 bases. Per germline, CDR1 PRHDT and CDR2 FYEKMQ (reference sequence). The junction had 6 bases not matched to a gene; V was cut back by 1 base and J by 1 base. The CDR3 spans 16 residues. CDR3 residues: CASSLASGGGSYEQYF. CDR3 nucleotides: TGTGCCAGCAGCTTAGCATCTGGCGGGGGGTCCTACGAGCAGTACTTC.

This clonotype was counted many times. CDR3 in DNA: TGTGCCAGCAGCTCGAGGACAGGGAAGCGCTGGGAGCAGTACTTC. Translating gives CASSSRTGKRWEQYF. The genes are TRBV7-9 and TRBJ2-7, with 8 bases fitting TRBD1. Germline CDR1 is SEHNR and CDR2 is FQNEAQ (reference sequence). The CDR3 sequence is 15 residues long. The V gene end was trimmed by 4 bases and the J gene end by 7 bases; junction bases not matched to a gene: 12.

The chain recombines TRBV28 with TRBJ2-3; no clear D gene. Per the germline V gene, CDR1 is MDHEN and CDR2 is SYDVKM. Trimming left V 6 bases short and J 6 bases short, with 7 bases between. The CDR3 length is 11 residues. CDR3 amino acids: CASSRVDTQYF. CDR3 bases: TGTGCCAGCAGCCGGGTTGATACGCAGTATTTT.

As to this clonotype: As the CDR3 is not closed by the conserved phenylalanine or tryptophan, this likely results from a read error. The CDR3 DNA is TGTGCCAGCAGACTAGCGGGGGCAAACAATGATCAGTTCTAC. Its protein product is CASRLAGANNDQFY. V and J are TRBV6-5 and TRBJ2-1; 11 bases align to TRBD2. There are 14 residues in the CDR3. CDR1 is MNHEY and CDR2 is SVGAGI in the germline V gene.

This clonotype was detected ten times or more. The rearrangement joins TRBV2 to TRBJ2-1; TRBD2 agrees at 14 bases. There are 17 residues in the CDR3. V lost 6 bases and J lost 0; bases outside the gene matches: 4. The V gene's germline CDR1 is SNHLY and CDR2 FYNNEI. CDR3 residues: CASRGTSGSYSYNEQFF. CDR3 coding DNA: TGTGCCAGCAGGGGGACTAGCGGGAGTTACTCCTACAATGAGCAGTTCTTC.

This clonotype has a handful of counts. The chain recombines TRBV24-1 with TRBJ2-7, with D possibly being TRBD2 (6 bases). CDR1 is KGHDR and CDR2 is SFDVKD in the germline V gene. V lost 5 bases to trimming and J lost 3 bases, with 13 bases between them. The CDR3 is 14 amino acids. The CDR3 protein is CATSGWDSDYEQYF. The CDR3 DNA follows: TGTGCCACCAGTGGCTGGGACTCAGACTACGAGCAGTACTTC.

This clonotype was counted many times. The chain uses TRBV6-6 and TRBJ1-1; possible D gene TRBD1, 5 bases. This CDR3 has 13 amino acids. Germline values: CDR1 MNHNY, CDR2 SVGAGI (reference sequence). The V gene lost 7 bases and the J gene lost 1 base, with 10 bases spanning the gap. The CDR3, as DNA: TGTGCCAGCATCAGTCAGGGGAACACTGAAGCTTTCTTT. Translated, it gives CASISQGNTEAFF.

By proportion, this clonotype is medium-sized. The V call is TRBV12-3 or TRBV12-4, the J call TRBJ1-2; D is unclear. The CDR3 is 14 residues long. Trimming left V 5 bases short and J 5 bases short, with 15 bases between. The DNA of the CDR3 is TGTGCCAGCAGTCCGAACCGGGCCCCTTATGGCTACACCTTC. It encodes CASSPNRAPYGYTF.

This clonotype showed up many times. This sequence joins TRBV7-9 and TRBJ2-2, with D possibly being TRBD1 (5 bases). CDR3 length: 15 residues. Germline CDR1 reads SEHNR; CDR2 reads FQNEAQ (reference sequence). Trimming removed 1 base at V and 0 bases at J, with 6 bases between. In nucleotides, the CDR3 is TGTGCCAGCAGCTTAGAGGGGACGAACACCGGGGAGCTGTTTTTT. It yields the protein CASSLEGTNTGELFF.

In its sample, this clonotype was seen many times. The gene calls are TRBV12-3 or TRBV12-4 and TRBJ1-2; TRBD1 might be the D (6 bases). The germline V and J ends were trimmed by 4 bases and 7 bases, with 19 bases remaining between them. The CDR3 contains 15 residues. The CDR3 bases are TGTGCCAGCAGTTCAGACAGGTCTATGTATCGTGGCTACACCTTC. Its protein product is CASSSDRSMYRGYTF.

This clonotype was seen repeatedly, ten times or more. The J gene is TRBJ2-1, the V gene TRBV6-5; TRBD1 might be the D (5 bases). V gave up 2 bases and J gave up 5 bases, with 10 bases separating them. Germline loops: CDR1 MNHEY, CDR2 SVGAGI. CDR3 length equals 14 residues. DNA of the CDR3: TGTGCCAGCAGTTACCCTGGACACAACAATGAGCAGTTCTTC. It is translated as CASSYPGHNNEQFF.

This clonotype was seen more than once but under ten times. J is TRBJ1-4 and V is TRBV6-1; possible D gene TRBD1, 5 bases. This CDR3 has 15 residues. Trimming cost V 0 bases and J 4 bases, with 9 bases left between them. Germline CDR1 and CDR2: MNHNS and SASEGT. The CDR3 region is CASSEARGYNEKLFF. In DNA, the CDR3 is TGTGCCAGCAGTGAAGCGAGGGGCTATAATGAAAAACTGTTTTTT.

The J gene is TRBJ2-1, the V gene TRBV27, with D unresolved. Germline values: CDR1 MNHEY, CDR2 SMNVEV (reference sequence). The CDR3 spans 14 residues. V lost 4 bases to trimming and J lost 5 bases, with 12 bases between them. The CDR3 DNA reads TGTGCCAGCAGTTATTCGGCATATCACAATGAGCAGTTCTTC. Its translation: CASSYSAYHNEQFF.

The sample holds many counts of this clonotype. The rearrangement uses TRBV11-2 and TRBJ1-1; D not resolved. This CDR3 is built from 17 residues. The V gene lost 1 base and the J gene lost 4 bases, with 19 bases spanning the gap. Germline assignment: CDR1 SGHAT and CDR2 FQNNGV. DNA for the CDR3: TGTGCCAGCAGCTTAGGGCCGATCGGGCTAAGCGGCACTGAAGCTTTCTTT. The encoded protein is CASSLGPIGLSGTEAFF. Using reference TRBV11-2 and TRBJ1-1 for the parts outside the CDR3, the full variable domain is EAGVAQSPRYKIIEKRQSVAFWCNPISGHATLYWYQQILGQGPKLLIQFQNNGVVDDSQLPKDRFSAERLKGVDSTLKIQPAKLEDSAVYLCASSLGPIGLSGTEAFFGQGTRLTVV.

CDR3 coding DNA: TGTGCCAGCAGCCGACTAGCGGGGACTCCAGAAGGAAATTTGGATACGCAGTATTTT. It is translated as CASSRLAGTPEGNLDTQYF. The chain carries TRBV13 and TRBJ2-3; TRBD2 aligns across 11 bases. V was pared by 5 bases and J by 6 bases, with 19 bases of the junction left unmatched. Germline assignment: CDR1 PRHDT and CDR2 FYEKMQ (reference sequence). This CDR3 has 19 residues.

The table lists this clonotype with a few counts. The chain's CDR3 is CASSLDRLPYSNQPQHF. The CDR3 bases are TGTGCCAGCAGTTTGGACAGGCTCCCGTATAGCAATCAGCCCCAGCATTTT. The chain has TRBV6-1 and TRBJ1-5, with 7 positions matching TRBD1. Germline values: CDR1 MNHNS, CDR2 SASEGT. The CDR3 is 17 residues long. Unmatched junction bases numbered 10, after V lost 5 bases and J lost 0 bases.

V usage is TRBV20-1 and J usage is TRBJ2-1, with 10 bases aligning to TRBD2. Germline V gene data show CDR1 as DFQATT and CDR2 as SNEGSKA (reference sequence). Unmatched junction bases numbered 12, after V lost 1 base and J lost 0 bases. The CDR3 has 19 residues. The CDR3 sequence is CSARAHGLAEVFSYNEQFF. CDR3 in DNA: TGCAGTGCTAGAGCCCACGGACTAGCGGAAGTATTCTCCTACAATGAGCAGTTCTTC.